This T cell receptor (beta chain) emerged from a study of T cells in localized non-small cell lung cancer. Study outcomes and limitations: Maximal T cell clonality occurred in uninvolved adjacent lung, with tumor ranking below it.

The data were produced by immunoSEQ multiplex PCR, yet TCRdb's version contains in-frame clones alone and is incomplete. The table shows around 41,000 clones, with approximately 91% occurring only once. Regarding this clone: What it binds is unknown.

The TCR originated in a female donor older than 55 with stage I squamous cell lung carcinoma. Material: peripheral blood, obtained before any cancer treatment.

In nucleotides, the CDR3 is TGTGCCTGGCAAAGGCGGGCCGGGGAGCTGTTTTTT. Its protein product is CAWQRRAGELFF. The chain carries TRBV30 and TRBJ2-2, with D perhaps matching TRBD2 (5 bases). CDR1 is GTSNPN, CDR2 SVGIG, per germline (reference sequence). Trimming cost V 5 bases and J 6 bases, with 10 bases left between them. There are 12 residues in the CDR3.